This T cell receptor (beta chain) was captured in a study of blood T cell repertoires in COVID-19. As for the study in general: T cells, B-cell-depleted T cells, or PBMCs provided the cDNA or gDNA that served as material.

Some clones are missing from TCRdb's copy, which holds only in-frame ones; the method was immunoSEQ multiplex PCR. Here the sample spans 200,000 to 300,000 clones, around 80% being singletons. Unmatched junction bases numbered 4, after V lost 3 bases and J lost 4 bases. CDR1 is MGHRA, CDR2 YSYEKL, per germline. The CDR3 contains 14 residues. This TCR was recovered from a man aged 55 to 70 with acute or convalescent COVID-19. The chain couples TRBV4-1 to TRBJ2-7; 9 nucleotides align to TRBD1. Sequenced sample: peripheral blood. This CDR3 is CASSQGTGRYEQYF. The CDR3 nucleotides are TGCGCCAGCAGCCAGGGGACAGGGAGGTACGAGCAGTACTTC.